This T cell receptor beta chain was captured in a study of T cell responses to AZD1222 COVID-19 vaccine. Findings of the study overall: Donors were chiefly white British, with a greater number of females, and clonal diversity was perhaps underestimated. Only a handful of individuals given AZD1222 were seropositive at baseline. Nearly half of the spike-specific TCRs reportedly recognize variant regions that carry no mutations.

As to this clone: The antigen remains unidentified.

Trimming stripped 4 bases from V and 2 bases from J, with 10 bases between. CDR3 length: 13 amino acids. Germline V lookup: CDR1 SGHRS, CDR2 YFSETQ. Repertoires were generated with immunoSEQ multiplex PCR, while TCRdb's copy carries only in-frame clones and drops some. The sample shows about 160,000 clones, roughly 92% of them seen only once. It was second doses at about 4 or about 12 weeks that were pooled. The source was peripheral blood, collected 28 days after the second AZD1222 dose. The sequence was collected from an adult who received the AZD1222 COVID-19 vaccine. The V call is TRBV5-1, the J call TRBJ2-7; weak D call: TRBD2 (5 bases). CDR3 loop: CASSTGVPYEQYF. The CDR3 nucleotides are TGCGCCAGCAGCACCGGGGTCCCCTACGAGCAGTACTTC.